This T cell receptor beta chain is drawn from a study of response to subunit inactivated influenza vaccine. Study-wide findings and caveats: Authors suggested each seasonal influenza vaccination recruits few new T cells.

CDR1 and CDR2 (germline): SGHRS, YFSETQ. CDR3 length: 15 residues. Trimming pared 5 bases from V and 3 bases from J, leaving 16 bases between. TCRdb reprocessed the RT-PCR reads with MiXCR, giving one entry per CDR3 protein. Of around 520,000 distinct CDR3 sequences in the sample, around 25% were seen once. Of note for this clonotype: Its antigen is unidentified.

This chain connects TRBV5-1 to TRBJ2-3; D might be TRBD1 or TRBD2, each matching 5 bases. This receptor was obtained from a man aged 50 to 59 who received an inactivated influenza vaccine. Specimen: CD4+ T cells sorted from PBMCs, collected around 5 days after vaccination. The CDR3 spells CASRTGRGWTDTQYF. The CDR3 bases are TGCGCCAGCAGAACAGGTCGGGGTTGGACAGATACGCAGTATTTT.